These T cell receptor beta chains were read from a single sample in a study of blood T cell repertoires in COVID-19. TCRdb's copy holds only in-frame clones and misses some; the assay was immunoSEQ multiplex PCR. The data show more than 150,000 clones, roughly 84% seen once. What was sequenced was peripheral blood. These receptors came from a man younger than 35 with active or convalescent COVID-19. Each CDR3 is given with its conserved first and last residue. Each record gives: V gene, J gene, D gene, clone size, CDR3 DNA, CDR3 protein. The D gene is left open where the match is weak. Some rows have no size entry. The others give once, few or many, or a class for an expanded clone.

v_gene: TRBV27
j_gene: TRBJ1-5
d_gene: .
abundance: .
CDR3nt: TGTGCCAGCAGTTTAGGTAGGGGCTTCGGCAATCAGCCCCAGCATTTT
CDR3aa: CASSLGRGFGNQPQHF

v_gene: TRBV3-1/TRBV3-2
j_gene: TRBJ2-6
d_gene: .
abundance: .
CDR3nt: TGTGCCAGCAGCCAAGATTTGGGGGGGCTCTCCGGGGCCAACGTCCTGACTTTC
CDR3aa: CASSQDLGGLSGANVLTF

v_gene: TRBV19
j_gene: TRBJ1-4
d_gene: .
abundance: .
CDR3nt: TGTGCCAGTAGTCCCGACCTAAGCGGTGAAAAACTGTTTTTT
CDR3aa: CASSPDLSGEKLFF

v_gene: TRBV5-6
j_gene: TRBJ1-2
d_gene: .
abundance: .
CDR3nt: TGTGCCAGCAGATTTTGGATCGACAATAACTATGGCTACACCTTC
CDR3aa: CASRFWIDNNYGYTF

v_gene: TRBV10-2
j_gene: TRBJ2-2
d_gene: .
abundance: .
CDR3nt: TGCGCCAGCAGCGGACAGTCGAACACCGGGGAGCTGTTTTTT
CDR3aa: CASSGQSNTGELFF

v_gene: TRBV10-1
j_gene: TRBJ2-4
d_gene: .
abundance: .
CDR3nt: TGCGCCAGCAGTGAGTCTAGGACAGAAAAAAACATTCAGTACTTC
CDR3aa: CASSESRTEKNIQYF

v_gene: TRBV19
j_gene: TRBJ1-5
d_gene: .
abundance: .
CDR3nt: TGTGCCAGTAGTATAGGTGGGGGCAGTCAGCCCCAGCATTTT
CDR3aa: CASSIGGGSQPQHF

v_gene: TRBV6-5
j_gene: TRBJ2-7
d_gene: TRBD2
abundance: .
CDR3nt: TGTGCCAGCAGTTACATAGCGGGAGGCCCCTACGAGCAGTACTTC
CDR3aa: CASSYIAGGPYEQYF

v_gene: TRBV6-5
j_gene: TRBJ2-5
d_gene: .
abundance: .
CDR3nt: TGTGCCAGCTCCAAGGGGGACGTACAAGAGACCCAGTACTTC
CDR3aa: CASSKGDVQETQYF

v_gene: TRBV4-1
j_gene: TRBJ1-3
d_gene: .
abundance: .
CDR3nt: TGCGCCAGCAGCCAAGATAAGTCCGGACCCAGGGGCCCGGGCTCTGGAAACACCATATATTTT
CDR3aa: CASSQDKSGPRGPGSGNTIYF

v_gene: TRBV6-1
j_gene: TRBJ1-1
d_gene: .
abundance: .
CDR3nt: TGTGCCAGCAGTGAAAGGGGGGGGACTGAAGCTTTCTTT
CDR3aa: CASSERGGTEAFF

v_gene: TRBV6-5
j_gene: TRBJ2-7
d_gene: TRBD1
abundance: few
CDR3nt: TGTGCCAGCAGTTACCCGGACAGGCCCCCCTACGAGCAGTACTTC
CDR3aa: CASSYPDRPPYEQYF

v_gene: TRBV3-1/TRBV3-2
j_gene: TRBJ2-5
d_gene: .
abundance: .
CDR3nt: TGTGCCAGCAGCCTTGGGACTCCACAAGAGACCCAGTACTTC
CDR3aa: CASSLGTPQETQYF

v_gene: TRBV29-1
j_gene: TRBJ1-2
d_gene: TRBD1
abundance: .
CDR3nt: TGCAGCGTTGATGGCGGACAGGGTGACTACTATGGCCACACCTTC
CDR3aa: CSVDGGQGDYYGHTF

v_gene: TRBV21-1
j_gene: TRBJ1-2
d_gene: .
abundance: .
CDR3nt: TGTGCCAGCATCTGCCCCAACAGGCGTCGAACTAACTATGGCTACACCTTC
CDR3aa: CASICPNRRRTNYGYTF

v_gene: TRBV7-2
j_gene: TRBJ1-3
d_gene: .
abundance: few
CDR3nt: TGTGCCAGCAGCTTAACATCGACGGGGAACTCTGGAAACACCATATATTTT
CDR3aa: CASSLTSTGNSGNTIYF

v_gene: TRBV29-1
j_gene: TRBJ2-3
d_gene: TRBD1
abundance: .
CDR3nt: TGCAGCGTGGGATCGACAGGGAGAGATACGCAGTATTTT
CDR3aa: CSVGSTGRDTQYF

v_gene: TRBV5-4
j_gene: TRBJ2-2
d_gene: TRBD2
abundance: .
CDR3nt: TGTGCCAGCAGCCATGGACTAGCGGGGGCCACCGGGGAGCTGTTTTTT
CDR3aa: CASSHGLAGATGELFF

v_gene: TRBV2
j_gene: TRBJ1-2
d_gene: .
abundance: .
CDR3nt: TGTGCCAGCAGTGGTTGGACAGCCGGTCCCCTCTATGGCTACACCTTC
CDR3aa: CASSGWTAGPLYGYTF

v_gene: TRBV28
j_gene: TRBJ2-1
d_gene: .
abundance: .
CDR3nt: TGTGCCAGCAACCCTTTAGTTTTGCGGGGTTCCTACAATGAGCAGTTCTTC
CDR3aa: CASNPLVLRGSYNEQFF

v_gene: TRBV29-1
j_gene: TRBJ2-3
d_gene: .
abundance: .
CDR3nt: TGCAGCGTTGAAGTGGGAGGTACAGATACGCAGTATTTT
CDR3aa: CSVEVGGTDTQYF

v_gene: TRBV7-9
j_gene: TRBJ1-3
d_gene: .
abundance: .
CDR3nt: TGTGCCAGCAGCCTACTGGGAAACACCATATATTTT
CDR3aa: CASSLLGNTIYF

v_gene: TRBV6-2/TRBV6-3
j_gene: TRBJ1-1
d_gene: .
abundance: .
CDR3nt: TGTGCCAGCAGTCCAGCGGGGGGGTCCACTGAAGCTTTCTTT
CDR3aa: CASSPAGGSTEAFF

v_gene: TRBV6-5
j_gene: TRBJ2-5
d_gene: .
abundance: .
CDR3nt: TGTGCCAGCAGTTACTCGGCAGGAGAGACCCAGTACTTC
CDR3aa: CASSYSAGETQYF

v_gene: TRBV11-2
j_gene: TRBJ1-6
d_gene: .
abundance: once
CDR3nt: TGTGCCAGCAGCGCAAAGCCCCCCCAGGGAGGGACTTCACCCCTCCACTTT
CDR3aa: CASSAKPPQGGTSPLHF

v_gene: TRBV6-2/TRBV6-3
j_gene: TRBJ2-7
d_gene: TRBD1
abundance: .
CDR3nt: TGTGCCAGCAGTTACTCCGGGACAGGCTTCTACGAGCAGTACTTC
CDR3aa: CASSYSGTGFYEQYF

v_gene: TRBV6-6
j_gene: TRBJ1-5
d_gene: .
abundance: .
CDR3nt: TGTGCCAGCAGTGGGCAGAATGTCGGCAATCAGCCCCAGCATTTT
CDR3aa: CASSGQNVGNQPQHF

v_gene: TRBV28
j_gene: TRBJ2-1
d_gene: TRBD1
abundance: .
CDR3nt: TGTGCCAGCAGTTTATGGGCAATGACAGGGCGAAACAATGAGCAGTTCTTC
CDR3aa: CASSLWAMTGRNNEQFF